Listed below are T cell receptor beta chains from one sample, sequenced in a study of OX40 agonist ivuxolimab in advanced cancers. Sequencing was performed with immunoSEQ multiplex PCR; in TCRdb, only in-frame clones are kept and a portion is missing. The data hold tens of thousands of clones, with roughly 90% observed a single time. The sequencing here drew on CD4+ or CD8+ T cells sorted from blood, taken in a trial of the OX40 agonist ivuxolimab. The receptors were gathered from an adult with an advanced solid tumor such as melanoma, head and neck, liver or kidney cancer. Each CDR3 is given with its conserved first and last residue. The order of the fields is V gene, CDR3 protein.

>TRBV4-1
CASSQDLADTQYF
>TRBV20-1
CSAQPGPTQYF
>TRBV5-4
CASSQDGRARGEQFF
>TRBV5-8
CASSRRWTDVYEQYF
>TRBV7-2
CASSSPRLIGDQPQHF
>TRBV28
CASSLGPGQGADEQFF
>TRBV28
CASTSYKSRETYEQYF
>TRBV28
CASSPVAFYGYTF
>TRBV5-4
CASSLGGTTNEKLFF
>TRBV19
CASSTGTNSGNTIYF
>TRBV5-1
CASSLGQTTYGYTF
>TRBV4-1
CASRPSGGYQETQYF
>TRBV28
CASRPPGGYNSPLHF
>TRBV5-6
CASRRPGDSYGYTF
>TRBV4-1
CASSQDSARRETQYF
>TRBV14
CASSQGWGVEDTQYF
>TRBV19
CASGRDENNEQFF
>TRBV2
CASSPQGADTGELFF
>TRBV9
CASSAQREGVGEQYF
>TRBV7-8
CASSLRGSGNTIYF
>TRBV28
CASSLSPTYEQYF
>TRBV19
CASSIEPASLNSNQPQHF
>TRBV4-1
CASSQVRGTEAFF
>TRBV7-6
CASSLSLPGNGHEQYF
>TRBV4-2
CASSPPVSYGTEAFF
>TRBV28
CASEEGPLNTEAFF
>TRBV10-3
CAISEDQGGGYTF
>TRBV19
CASSILAGRTDTQYF
>TRBV5-5
CASSMYPGLDYGYTF
>TRBV4-1
CASSRSGLSEISTIGQPQHF
>TRBV5-8
CASSFRGEAGNTIYF
>TRBV19
CASNPGTVYLYGYTF
>TRBV19
CASSRMGLMPYNEQFF
>TRBV18
CASSPRQGARETQYF
>TRBV6-1
CASSESYNEQFF
>TRBV9
CASSVGGRAGGQETQYF
>TRBV29-1
CSVEGLSETQYF
>TRBV5-4
CASSSRSDGDTQYF
>TRBV6-5
CASSSLGREPRYEQYF
>TRBV7-9
CASSFLRTGTNTGELFF
>TRBV10-3
CAIRRAAGDYGYTF
>TRBV29-1
CSALAGGEEKLFF
>TRBV19
CASSRDGSLSYNEQFF
>TRBV15
CATSRRGSGTYNEQFF
>TRBV2
CASSSLSGANVLTF
>TRBV28
CASSSWTGSYEQYF
>TRBV2
CASSEGREGNQPQHF
>TRBV9
CASSPTPLETQYF
>TRBV6-1
CASSQSGGYYNEQFF
>TRBV2
CASSEVLWGNEQFF
>TRBV12-5
CASGWGQSYNEQFF
>TRBV6-6
CASSYLAEEKLFF
>TRBV7-2
CASSLRSWEQYF
>TRBV10-3
CAIQIQGDTEAFF
>TRBV5-1
CASSLAGNYGYTF
>TRBV5-4
CASSLGTGVSTDTQYF
>TRBV10-3
CAISVLGTHEQFF
>TRBV28
CASTPTGDGETQYF
>TRBV19
CASSLQGTGSGNTIYF
>TRBV7-6
CASSLNSGNTIYF